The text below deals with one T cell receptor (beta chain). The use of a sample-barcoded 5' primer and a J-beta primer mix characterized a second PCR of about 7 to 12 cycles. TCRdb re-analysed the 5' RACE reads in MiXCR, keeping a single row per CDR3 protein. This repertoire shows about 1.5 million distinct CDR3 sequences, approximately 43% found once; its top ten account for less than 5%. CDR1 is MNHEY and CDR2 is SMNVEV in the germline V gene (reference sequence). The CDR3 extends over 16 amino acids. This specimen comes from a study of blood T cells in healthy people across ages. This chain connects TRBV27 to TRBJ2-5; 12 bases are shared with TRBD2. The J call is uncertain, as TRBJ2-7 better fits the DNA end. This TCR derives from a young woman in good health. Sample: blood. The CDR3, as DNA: TGTGCCAGCAGTCCATTGACTAGCGGGAGATCGAGCGAGCAGTACTTC. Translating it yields CASSPLTSGRSSEQYF.